Below, 30 T cell receptor beta chains from the same sample are listed, as sequenced in a study of shared clonotypes between healthy human individuals. Libraries were prepared by immunoSEQ multiplex PCR; TCRdb keeps only in-frame clonotypes and omits some of them. This table has more than 2 million clones, around 95% appearing once. Cells designated naive CD8 were CD45RO-negative and were positively selected for CCR7, with terminally differentiated effector memory CD45RA+ cells excluded. Sequenced material: naive CD8+ T cells from PBMCs. The source is a young man in good health. Some clones in this sample may be carry-over from other donors' samples.

The chain carries TRBV29-1 and TRBJ2-1, with a tentative D call TRBD1 (5 bases). Deletions cut 6 bases from V and 10 bases from J, with 16 bases between. Germline values: CDR1 SQVTM, CDR2 ANQGSEA. CDR3 length equals 12 residues. The CDR3: CSVEAAAGEQFF. The CDR3, as DNA: TGCAGCGTCGAGGCGGCGGCAGGGGAGCAGTTCTTC.

The CDR3 nucleotides read TGTGCCAGCAGCGTAGACTTTGCTAGCGGTAGCACAGATACGCAGTATTTT. This translates into CASSVDFASGSTDTQYF. V is TRBV9 and J is TRBJ2-3; 7 bases agree with TRBD2. Germline values: CDR1 SGDLS, CDR2 YYNGEE. CDR3 size: 17 residues. V shed 0 bases, J shed 0 bases, and the junction held 7 bases outside the gene matches.

This clone was seen only once. The chain carries TRBV9 and TRBJ2-1; D not certain. V was clipped by 2 bases and J by 9 bases, with 12 bases between them. The CDR3 spans 13 residues. Germline V gives CDR1 SGDLS, CDR2 YYNGEE. The CDR3 protein is CASSVLFAAEQFF. CDR3 nucleotides: TGTGCCAGCAGCGTGCTTTTCGCGGCTGAGCAGTTCTTC.

The chain couples TRBV30 to TRBJ2-3, with D unresolved. The germline CDR1 and CDR2 sequences are GTSNPN and SVGIG (reference sequence). The CDR3 length is 11 residues. V shed 3 bases and J shed 6 bases, with 7 bases lying between them. CDR3 sequence (DNA): TGTGCCTGGAGCCCCCCGGATACGCAGTATTTT. It codes for CAWSPPDTQYF.

The V and J genes are TRBV7-8 and TRBJ2-3, with D possibly matching TRBD2 (5 bases). The V and J ends lost 1 base and 4 bases respectively, with 9 bases between them. The CDR3 loop spans 14 amino acids. Germline values: CDR1 SGHVS, CDR2 FQNEAQ. The CDR3 sequence: CASSLGESADTQYF. In DNA form, the CDR3 reads TGTGCCAGCAGCTTAGGGGAGTCCGCAGATACGCAGTATTTT.

This rearrangement joins TRBV23-1 to TRBJ1-2; no clear D. TRBV23-1 is treated as an ORF (open reading frame) with a function not yet certain. Trimming removed 1 base from V and 2 bases from J, with 8 bases in between. The CDR3 covers 14 residues. CDR3 DNA sequence: TGCGCCAGCAGTCAATTTTCCGCAAACTATGGCTACACCTTC. This encodes CASSQFSANYGYTF.

The chain employs TRBV5-1 and TRBJ2-1; TRBD2 matches 13 bases. Trimming at V came to 3 bases and at J to 7 bases, leaving 4 bases not matched to a gene. Germline-derived CDR1 and CDR2 are SGHRS and YFSETQ. The CDR3 spans 15 residues. The CDR3 sequence is CASSWTSGSKNEQFF. CDR3 coding DNA: TGCGCCAGCAGCTGGACTAGCGGGAGTAAAAATGAGCAGTTCTTC.

V and J are TRBV7-9 and TRBJ1-5; TRBD1 might be the D (5 bases). Trimming stripped 6 bases from V and 2 bases from J, with 11 bases between. Looked up from germline, CDR1 is SEHNR and CDR2 is FQNEAQ (reference sequence). CDR3 length equals 14 residues. The CDR3 DNA reads as TGTGCCAGCAGGGGGGGAACCGGCAATCAGCCCCAGCATTTT. This gives the protein CASRGGTGNQPQHF.

The count of this clone is one. Additional DNA sequences in this sample encode the identical CDR3. The V and J genes are TRBV27 and TRBJ2-7; a weak D match, TRBD2 (6 bases). Between the trimmed V and J ends, which lost 3 bases and 2 bases, there was a span of 11 bases. Germline V gene sequence: CDR1 MNHEY, CDR2 SMNVEV (reference sequence). There are 14 residues in the CDR3. The CDR3 protein is CASSFSGPTYEQYF. As DNA, the CDR3 is TGTGCCAGCAGTTTTAGCGGTCCAACCTACGAGCAGTACTTC.

The genes are TRBV11-2 and TRBJ1-1, with no clear D. This CDR3 spans 14 amino acids. The V end was cut by 5 bases, the J end by 0 bases, with 10 bases between. Germline-derived CDR1 and CDR2 are SGHAT and FQNNGV. As DNA, the CDR3 is TGTGCCAGCAGCCACACGGAGATGAACACTGAAGCTTTCTTT. Its protein product is CASSHTEMNTEAFF. Drawing the rest from reference TRBV11-2 and TRBJ1-1, the complete variable domain is EAGVAQSPRYKIIEKRQSVAFWCNPISGHATLYWYQQILGQGPKLLIQFQNNGVVDDSQLPKDRFSAERLKGVDSTLKIQPAKLEDSAVYLCASSHTEMNTEAFFGQGTRLTVV.

This sequence joins TRBV6-5 and TRBJ1-4, with TRBD1 matching over 8 bases. CDR1 and CDR2 from the germline V gene are MNHEY and SVGAGI. The CDR3 has 15 residues. V dropped 2 bases and J dropped 5; count of bases not matched to a gene: 4. The CDR3 sequence: CASSYRGQVNEKLFF. As DNA, the CDR3 is TGTGCCAGCAGTTACAGGGGACAGGTGAATGAAAAACTGTTTTTT.

The chain recombines TRBV19 with TRBJ2-2; 9 positions agree with TRBD1. The CDR3 spans 16 residues. In germline, CDR1 is LNHDA, CDR2 SQIVND (reference sequence). V lost 9 bases to trimming and J lost 7 bases; unmatched junction nucleotides: 15. The CDR3 DNA reads as TGTGCCAGCGCCCGGGACAGGGAAGGCGTTGACGGGGAGCTGTTTTTT. The encoded protein is CASARDREGVDGELFF.

The chain uses TRBV19 and TRBJ2-5; the match to TRBD2 covers 8 bases. The ends lost 3 bases at V and 5 bases at J; junction bases unmatched: 8. Germline loops: CDR1 LNHDA, CDR2 SQIVND (reference sequence). The CDR3 has 15 residues. The CDR3 protein is CASSISAGVGETQYF. The DNA for the CDR3 is TGTGCCAGTAGTATTTCAGCGGGAGTGGGGGAGACCCAGTACTTC.

The chain has TRBV28 and TRBJ2-1; TRBD1 matches 8 bases. Germline V lookup: CDR1 MDHEN, CDR2 SYDVKM. Trimming at V came to 6 bases and at J to 6 bases, leaving 4 bases not matched to a gene. CDR3 length: 13 amino acids. Here the CDR3 reads CASSRTGTNEQFF. The DNA of the CDR3 is TGTGCCAGCAGCCGGACAGGGACCAATGAGCAGTTCTTC.

The V and J genes are TRBV5-1 and TRBJ2-1; 11 bases fit TRBD2. The V segment lost 3 bases and the J segment 5 bases; nucleotides outside the gene matches: 7. This CDR3 contains 16 residues. Looked up from germline, CDR1 is SGHRS and CDR2 is YFSETQ. CDR3 loop: CASSSMTSGADNEQFF. The CDR3 region has the DNA TGCGCCAGCAGCTCCATGACTAGCGGGGCTGACAATGAGCAGTTCTTC. Based on the CDR3 plus reference TRBV5-1 and TRBJ2-1, the full variable domain is KAGVTQTPRYLIKTRGQQVTLSCSPISGHRSVSWYQQTPGQGLQFLFEYFSETQRNKGNFPGRFSGRQFSNSRSEMNVSTLELGDSALYLCASSSMTSGADNEQFFGPGTRLTVL.

CDR3 coding DNA: TGTGCCATCAGTGAGTCAAGGGACCAAGAGACCCAGTACTTC. Translating it yields CAISESRDQETQYF. This chain links TRBV10-3 with TRBJ2-5; no firm D call. V lost 0 bases and J 0 bases, leaving 5 bases between the germline ends. The germline V gene has CDR1 ENHRY and CDR2 SYGVKD. The CDR3 is made up of 14 amino acids.

The genes are TRBV6-5 and TRBJ1-5; D call uncertain. Germline lookup yields CDR1 MNHEY and CDR2 SVGAGI. The germline V and J ends were trimmed by 2 bases and 4 bases, with 6 bases remaining between them. The CDR3 is 13 amino acids. CDR3 sequence (DNA): TGTGCCAGCAGTTACAAAGGAAATCAGCCCCAGCATTTT. Translated, it gives CASSYKGNQPQHF.

The V call is TRBV7-3, the J call TRBJ1-3; D remains unclear. Germline CDR1 SGHTA, CDR2 FQGTGA. The V and J ends lost 6 bases and 7 bases respectively, with 19 bases between them. This CDR3 region has 15 residues. The chain's CDR3 is CASRRGLHKGNTIYF. In DNA form, the CDR3 reads TGTGCCAGCAGACGCGGACTACATAAAGGGAACACCATATATTTT.

The chain uses TRBV10-1 and TRBJ2-3; unclear D gene. Germline CDR1 reads WNHNN; CDR2 reads SYGVQD (reference sequence). The CDR3 is made up of 14 amino acids. Deletions cut 0 bases from V and 4 bases from J, with 8 bases between. CDR3 nucleotides: TGCGCCAGCAGTGAGTCGATCGGACCAGATACGCAGTATTTT. Residues: CASSESIGPDTQYF.

Comments on this clone: This sample also contains other DNA sequences that code for the same CDR3. The J gene is TRBJ2-1, the V gene TRBV10-1; TRBD2 aligns across 7 bases. CDR3 length: 13 amino acids. Germline values: CDR1 WNHNN, CDR2 SYGVQD (reference sequence). J gave up 7 bases and V 3 bases, and 3 bases lay outside the gene matches. The CDR3 sequence: CASSEYSGNEQFF. The CDR3 nucleotides are TGCGCCAGCAGTGAATATAGCGGGAATGAGCAGTTCTTC.

Concerning this clone: Other DNA sequences from this sample encode an identical CDR3 as well. This sequence joins TRBV27 and TRBJ2-7; 8 bases match TRBD2. V gave up 2 bases and J gave up 2 bases; unmatched junction bases: 2. This CDR3 region has 14 residues. The V gene's germline CDR1 is MNHEY and CDR2 SMNVEV (reference sequence). As DNA, the CDR3 is TGTGCCAGCAGTTTAAGCGGGGGAACCTACGAGCAGTACTTC. It specifies CASSLSGGTYEQYF.

Points on this clone: Other DNA sequences within the sample encode an identical CDR3. The V gene is TRBV7-9, the J gene TRBJ2-7; D is perhaps TRBD1 (5 bases). Germline V gene lookup returns CDR1 SEHNR and CDR2 FQNEAQ (reference sequence). This CDR3 has 13 residues. V lost 5 bases and J 2 bases, leaving 10 bases between the germline ends. The CDR3 protein is CASSPRRAYEQYF. As DNA, the CDR3 is TGTGCCAGCAGCCCCCGCAGGGCCTACGAGCAGTACTTC.

The chain has TRBV10-3 and TRBJ1-2; 7 bases are shared with TRBD1. Losses at the gene ends were 6 bases for V and 7 bases for J; bases not matched to a gene: 5. Germline V gene data show CDR1 as ENHRY and CDR2 as SYGVKD. This CDR3 comprises 12 residues. This chain's CDR3 is CAISSGQTGYTF. CDR3 bases: TGTGCCATCAGCTCGGGACAGACTGGCTACACCTTC.

This chain connects TRBV28 to TRBJ2-3; D is perhaps TRBD2 (5 bases). Germline-derived CDR1 and CDR2 are MDHEN and SYDVKM. Trimming left V 6 bases short and J 0 bases short, with 13 bases between. The CDR3 totals 15 residues. DNA of the CDR3: TGTGCCAGCAGAGAGCGGATCACTAGCACAGATACGCAGTATTTT. Translated: CASRERITSTDTQYF. The whole variable domain, filled in from reference TRBV28 and TRBJ2-3, reads DVKVTQSSRYLVKRTGEKVFLECVQDMDHENMFWYRQDPGLGLRLIYFSYDVKMKEKGDIPEGYSVSREKKERFSLILESASTNQTSMYLCASRERITSTDTQYFGPGTRLTVL.

Worth noting for this clone: This CDR3 is also generated by other DNA sequences in the sample. This chain joins TRBV5-1 and TRBJ2-7, with 7 bases that match TRBD1. The CDR3 extends over 15 amino acids. CDR1 and CDR2 from the germline V gene are SGHRS and YFSETQ. Trimming cost V 0 bases and J 4 bases; bases outside gene matches: 7. Here the CDR3 DNA reads TGCGCCAGCAGCTTGGGGCAGGGGGTATCATACGAGCAGTACTTC. It encodes CASSLGQGVSYEQYF.

As to this clone: This sample also contains other DNA sequences that code for the same CDR3. This chain uses TRBV7-8 with TRBJ1-2; a weak D match, TRBD1 (5 bases). V was clipped by 4 bases and J by 0 bases, with 6 bases between them. CDR3 size: 13 residues. Germline values: CDR1 SGHVS, CDR2 FQNEAQ. This CDR3 is CASSSGANYGYTF. CDR3 DNA sequence: TGTGCCAGCAGCTCGGGGGCTAACTATGGCTACACCTTC.

This sequence joins TRBV15 and TRBJ2-7; weak D call: TRBD1 (7 bases). Germline V gene sequence: CDR1 LNHNV, CDR2 YYDKDF (reference sequence). The length of the CDR3 is 14 residues. Trimming left V 5 bases short and J 2 bases short, with 13 bases between. CDR3 region: CATSYSGGPYEQYF. The DNA of the CDR3 is TGTGCCACCAGCTATTCAGGGGGGCCCTACGAGCAGTACTTC.

The chain carries TRBV14 and TRBJ1-1; D possibly corresponds to TRBD1 (6 bases). V lost 0 bases and J lost 4, with 12 bases in between. CDR3 size: 15 residues. Germline-derived CDR1 and CDR2 are SGHDN and FVKESK. In nucleotides, the CDR3 is TGTGCCAGCAGCCAAGATCAGGACAGACTCACTGAAGCTTTCTTT. Its translation is CASSQDQDRLTEAFF.

The chain combines TRBV7-9 with TRBJ2-1; 9 bases line up with TRBD2. This CDR3 is 15 amino acids long. The V and J ends lost 0 bases and 8 bases, in that order; junction bases with no gene match: 5. Germline CDR1 is SEHNR and CDR2 is FQNEAQ (reference sequence). The CDR3 nucleotides read TGTGCCAGCAGCTTAGCTAGCGGGAGTTTGGATGAGCAGTTCTTC. Amino acid sequence: CASSLASGSLDEQFF.

The V gene is TRBV11-2, the J gene TRBJ2-7; 8 bases map to TRBD2. Germline CDR1 is SGHAT and CDR2 is FQNNGV. The CDR3 loop spans 15 amino acids. V trimming: 5 bases; J trimming: 4 bases; junction bases outside the gene matches: 10. This CDR3 is CASSRSDGRVYEQYF. CDR3 nucleotides: TGTGCCAGCAGCAGATCAGACGGGAGGGTATACGAGCAGTACTTC.